This T cell receptor (beta chain) was retrieved from a study of response to subunit inactivated influenza vaccine. The study's findings and limits: With each seasonal influenza vaccination, the authors suggested, few new T cells are recruited.

TCRdb re-called the RT-PCR reads with MiXCR, one entry per CDR3 protein. The sample carries over 150,000 distinct CDR3 sequences, roughly a tenth recorded once. There are a few counts of this clonotype. Its antigen is not identified. Trimming removed 4 bases at V and 5 bases at J, with 18 bases between. Germline-derived CDR1 and CDR2 are LGHNA and YSLEER. The CDR3 spans 15 residues. The chain joins TRBV4-3 to TRBJ2-7; D might be TRBD2 (5 bases). Sequencing was performed on CD8+ T cells sorted from PBMCs, taken less than 30 months after vaccination. This sequence was found in a man aged 45 to 70 who received an inactivated influenza vaccine. CDR3 sequence: CASSRSSLASHEQYF. CDR3 DNA sequence: TGCGCCAGCAGCCGGTCCTCTCTAGCTTCCCACGAGCAGTACTTC.